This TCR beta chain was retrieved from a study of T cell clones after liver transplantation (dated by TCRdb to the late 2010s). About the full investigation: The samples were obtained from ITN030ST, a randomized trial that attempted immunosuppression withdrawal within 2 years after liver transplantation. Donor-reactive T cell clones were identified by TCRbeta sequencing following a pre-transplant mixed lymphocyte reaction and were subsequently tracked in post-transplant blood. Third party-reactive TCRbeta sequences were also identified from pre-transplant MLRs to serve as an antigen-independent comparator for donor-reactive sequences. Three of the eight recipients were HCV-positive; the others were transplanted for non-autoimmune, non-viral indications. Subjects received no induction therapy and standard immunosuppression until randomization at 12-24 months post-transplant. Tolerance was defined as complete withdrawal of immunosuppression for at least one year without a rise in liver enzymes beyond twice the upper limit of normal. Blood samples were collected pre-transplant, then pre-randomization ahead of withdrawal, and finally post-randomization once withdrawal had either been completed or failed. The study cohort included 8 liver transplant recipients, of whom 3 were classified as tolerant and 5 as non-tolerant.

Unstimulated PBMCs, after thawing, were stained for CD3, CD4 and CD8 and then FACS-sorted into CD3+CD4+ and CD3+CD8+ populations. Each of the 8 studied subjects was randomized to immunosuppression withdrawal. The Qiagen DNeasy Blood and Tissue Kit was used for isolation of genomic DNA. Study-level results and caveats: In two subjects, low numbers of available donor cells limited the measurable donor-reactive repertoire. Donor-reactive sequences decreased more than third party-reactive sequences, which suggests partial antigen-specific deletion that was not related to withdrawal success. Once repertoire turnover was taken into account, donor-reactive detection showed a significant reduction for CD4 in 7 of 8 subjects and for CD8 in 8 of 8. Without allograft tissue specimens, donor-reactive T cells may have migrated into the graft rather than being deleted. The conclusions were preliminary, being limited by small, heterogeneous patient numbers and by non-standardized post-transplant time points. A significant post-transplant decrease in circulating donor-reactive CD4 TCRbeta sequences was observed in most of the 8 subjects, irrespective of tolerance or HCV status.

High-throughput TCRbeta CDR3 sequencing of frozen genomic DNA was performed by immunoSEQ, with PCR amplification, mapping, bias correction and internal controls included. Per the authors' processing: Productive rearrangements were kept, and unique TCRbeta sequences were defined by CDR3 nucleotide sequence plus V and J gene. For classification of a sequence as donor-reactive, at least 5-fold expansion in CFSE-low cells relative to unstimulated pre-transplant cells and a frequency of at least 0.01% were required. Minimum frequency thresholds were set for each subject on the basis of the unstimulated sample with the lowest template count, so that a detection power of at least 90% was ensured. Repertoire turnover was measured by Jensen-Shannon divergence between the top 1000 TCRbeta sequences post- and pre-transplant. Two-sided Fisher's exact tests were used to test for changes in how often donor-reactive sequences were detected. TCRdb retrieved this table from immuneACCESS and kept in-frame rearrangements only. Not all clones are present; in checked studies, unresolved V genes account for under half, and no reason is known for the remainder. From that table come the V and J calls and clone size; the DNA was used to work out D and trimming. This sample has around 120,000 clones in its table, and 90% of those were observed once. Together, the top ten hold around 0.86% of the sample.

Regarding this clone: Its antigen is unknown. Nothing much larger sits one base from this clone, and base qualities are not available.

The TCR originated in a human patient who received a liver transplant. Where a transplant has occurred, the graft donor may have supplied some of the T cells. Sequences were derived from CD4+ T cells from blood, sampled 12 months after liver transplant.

Here is the DNA: TGTGCCAGCAGCTCGGACAATCAGCCCCAGCATTTT. Its coded protein is CASSSDNQPQHF. This receptor chain uses TRBV5-4 and TRBJ1-5; no D gene can be assigned with confidence. The CDR3 starts with the cysteine, ends with the phenylalanine, and has 12 residues. Only the CDR3 DNA stays, 36 bases, in frame from base 1. The junction carries 4 bases between V and J, which are trimmed by 3 bases and 3 bases respectively. CDR1 and CDR2 are read off the germline V gene (reference sequence) as SGHNT and YYREEE.